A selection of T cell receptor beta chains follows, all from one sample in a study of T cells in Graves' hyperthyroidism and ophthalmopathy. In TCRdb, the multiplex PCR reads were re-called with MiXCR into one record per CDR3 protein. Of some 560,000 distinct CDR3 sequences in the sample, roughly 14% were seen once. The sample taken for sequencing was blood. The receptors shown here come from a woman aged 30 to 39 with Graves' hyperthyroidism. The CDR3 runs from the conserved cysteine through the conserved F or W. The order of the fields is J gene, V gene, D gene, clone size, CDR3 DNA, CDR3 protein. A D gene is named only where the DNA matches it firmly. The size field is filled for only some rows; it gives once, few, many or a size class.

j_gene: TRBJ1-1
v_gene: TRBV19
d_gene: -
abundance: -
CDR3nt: TGTGCCAGTAGTACGCAAACCGGACAAAAGAACACTGAAGCTTTCTTT
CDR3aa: CASSTQTGQKNTEAFF

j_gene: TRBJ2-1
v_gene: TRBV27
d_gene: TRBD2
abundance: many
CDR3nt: TGTGCCAGCAGTTTGAGCCTAGCGGGAGTAATTCCCTACAATGAGCAGTTCTTC
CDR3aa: CASSLSLAGVIPYNEQFF

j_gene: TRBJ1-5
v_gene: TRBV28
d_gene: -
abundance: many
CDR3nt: TGTGCCAGCAGGCCAGCGAGACAGCCCCAGCATTTT
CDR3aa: CASRPARQPQHF

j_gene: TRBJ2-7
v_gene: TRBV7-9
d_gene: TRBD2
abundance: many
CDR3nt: TGTGCCAGCAGCTCAACCGGGACTAGCGGGCCCAGCTCCTACGAGCAGTACTTC
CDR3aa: CASSSTGTSGPSSYEQYF

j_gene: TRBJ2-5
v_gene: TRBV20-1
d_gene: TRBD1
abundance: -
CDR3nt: TGCAGTGTTAAGACAGGGTCAGAGACCCAGTACTTC
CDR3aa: CSVKTGSETQYF

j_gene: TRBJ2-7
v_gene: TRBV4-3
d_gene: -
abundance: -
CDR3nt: TGCGCCAGCAGCCGAAGCTTGGGGACTTCTTCCTACGAGCAGTACTTC
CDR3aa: CASSRSLGTSSYEQYF

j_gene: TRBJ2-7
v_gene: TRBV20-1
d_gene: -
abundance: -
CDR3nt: TGCAGTGCTAGAGATCAGCGGCGCGACGAGCAGTACTTC
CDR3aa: CSARDQRRDEQYF

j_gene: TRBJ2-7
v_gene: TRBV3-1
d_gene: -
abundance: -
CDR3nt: TGTGCCAGCAGCCGCCTAGGAGGCGGAGAGCAGTACTTC
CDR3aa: CASSRLGGGEQYF

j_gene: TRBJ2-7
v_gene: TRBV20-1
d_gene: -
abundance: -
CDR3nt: TGCAGTACCCGCACCGGGGGCCCAGGCTCCTACGAGCAGTACTTC
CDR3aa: CSTRTGGPGSYEQYF

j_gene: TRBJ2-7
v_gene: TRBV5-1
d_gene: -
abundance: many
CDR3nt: TGCGCCAGCAGCTTTCCCTCCCCCGACAGGCCCTACGAGCAGTACTTC
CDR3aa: CASSFPSPDRPYEQYF

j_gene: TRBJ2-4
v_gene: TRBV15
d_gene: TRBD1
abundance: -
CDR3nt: TGTGCCACCAGCAGGGACAGGGGCTGGGACATTCAGTACTTC
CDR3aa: CATSRDRGWDIQYF

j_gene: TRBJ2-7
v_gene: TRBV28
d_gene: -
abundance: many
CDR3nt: TGTGCCAGCAGATCTCCGGGAGTCGGATACGAGCAGTACTTC
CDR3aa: CASRSPGVGYEQYF

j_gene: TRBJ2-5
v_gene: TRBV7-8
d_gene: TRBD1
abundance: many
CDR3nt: TGTGCCAGCAGCGGGAGGACAGGGGGCGTCGAGACCCAGTACTTC
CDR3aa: CASSGRTGGVETQYF

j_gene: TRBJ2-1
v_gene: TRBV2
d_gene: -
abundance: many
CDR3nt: TGTGCCAGCAGTGGCGTGTATGAGCAGTTCTTC
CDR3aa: CASSGVYEQFF

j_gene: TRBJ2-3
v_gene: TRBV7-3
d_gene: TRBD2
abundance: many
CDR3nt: TGTGCCAGCAGCTTTGGGCTAGCGGGAGTTGATACGCAGTATTTT
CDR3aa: CASSFGLAGVDTQYF

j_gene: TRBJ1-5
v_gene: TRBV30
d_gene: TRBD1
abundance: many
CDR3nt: TGTGCCTGGAGTACCGGGACAGGGTCTCGCAATCAGCCCCAGCATTTT
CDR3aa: CAWSTGTGSRNQPQHF

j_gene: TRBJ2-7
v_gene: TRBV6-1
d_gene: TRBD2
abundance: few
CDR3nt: TGTGCCAGCAGAAGAGGGAGGGGATACGAGCAGTACTTC
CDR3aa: CASRRGRGYEQYF

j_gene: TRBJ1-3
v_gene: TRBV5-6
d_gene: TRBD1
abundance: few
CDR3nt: TGTGCCAGCAGCTCCGGGACAGGGAAGAGACGCGGAAACACCATATATTTT
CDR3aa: CASSSGTGKRRGNTIYF

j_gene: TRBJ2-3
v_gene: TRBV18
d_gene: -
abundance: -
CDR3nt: TGTGCCAGCTCACCACAAGGGGCCACAGATACGCAGTATTTT
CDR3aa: CASSPQGATDTQYF

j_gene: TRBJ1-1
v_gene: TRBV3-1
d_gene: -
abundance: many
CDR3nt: TGTGCCAGCAGGGTAAACAGGAACACTGAAGCTTTCTTT
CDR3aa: CASRVNRNTEAFF

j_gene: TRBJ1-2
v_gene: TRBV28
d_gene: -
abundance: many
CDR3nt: TGTGCCAGCAGTTTCGGAGGGGGTCGCGGCTACACCTTC
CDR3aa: CASSFGGGRGYTF

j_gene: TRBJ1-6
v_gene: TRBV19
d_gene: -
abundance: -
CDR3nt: TGTGCCAGTGGGGATACAGGGCGCAATTCACCCCTCCACTTT
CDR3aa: CASGDTGRNSPLHF

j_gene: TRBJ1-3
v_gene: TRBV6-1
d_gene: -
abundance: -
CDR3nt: TGTGCCAGCAGAAGCAGATTAGGGGGCTCTGGAAACACCATATATTTT
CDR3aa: CASRSRLGGSGNTIYF

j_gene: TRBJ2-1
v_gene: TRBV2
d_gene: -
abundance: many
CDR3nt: TGTGCCAGCATGCAGGACTGGACGAATGAGCAGTTCTTC
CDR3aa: CASMQDWTNEQFF

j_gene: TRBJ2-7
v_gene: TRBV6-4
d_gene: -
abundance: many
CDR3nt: TGTGCCAGCAGTGACAGTCGGACCAGTACCTACGAGCAGTACTTC
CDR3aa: CASSDSRTSTYEQYF

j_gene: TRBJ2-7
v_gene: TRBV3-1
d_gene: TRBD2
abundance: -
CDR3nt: TGTGCCAGCAGCCCCAATGAAGCGGGAGGGATTTATGAGCAGTACTTC
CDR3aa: CASSPNEAGGIYEQYF

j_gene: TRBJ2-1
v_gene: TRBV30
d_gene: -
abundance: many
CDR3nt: TGTGCCTGGAGTAGAGCCCGGCGTACCTACAATGAGCAGTTCTTC
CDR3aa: CAWSRARRTYNEQFF

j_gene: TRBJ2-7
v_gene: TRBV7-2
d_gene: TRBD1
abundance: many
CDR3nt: TGTGCCAGCGGATGGACAGGAACCTACGAGCAGTACTTC
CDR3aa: CASGWTGTYEQYF

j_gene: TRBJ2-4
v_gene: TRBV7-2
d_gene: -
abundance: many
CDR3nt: TGTGCCAGCAGCTTATCGCTGAGGGTGGACATTCAGTACTTC
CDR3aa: CASSLSLRVDIQYF

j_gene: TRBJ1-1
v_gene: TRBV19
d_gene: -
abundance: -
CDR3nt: TGTGCCAGTAGTGAGACAGTGATCACTGAAGCTTTCTTT
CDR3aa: CASSETVITEAFF

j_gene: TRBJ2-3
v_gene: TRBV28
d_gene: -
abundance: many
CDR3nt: TGTGCCAGCAGTTTAATCGGGGGGCGGACAGATACGCAGTATTTT
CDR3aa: CASSLIGGRTDTQYF

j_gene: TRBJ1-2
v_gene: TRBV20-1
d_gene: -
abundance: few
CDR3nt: TGCAGTGCTAGGGAACGTTTAAGGGATGGCTACACCTTC
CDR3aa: CSARERLRDGYTF

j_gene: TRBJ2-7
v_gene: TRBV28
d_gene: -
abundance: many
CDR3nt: TGTGCCAGCAGTTCACAGGGTCTGAACTACGAGCAGTACTTC
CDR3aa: CASSSQGLNYEQYF

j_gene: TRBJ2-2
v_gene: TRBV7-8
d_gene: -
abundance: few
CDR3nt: TGTGCCAGCAGCATCATCGGGACGTCCGGGGAGCTGTTTTTT
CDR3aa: CASSIIGTSGELFF

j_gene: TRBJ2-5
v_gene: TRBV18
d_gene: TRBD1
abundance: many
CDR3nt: TGTGCCAGCTCACCGCCGGGACAGTACGAAGAGACCCAGTACTTC
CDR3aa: CASSPPGQYEETQYF

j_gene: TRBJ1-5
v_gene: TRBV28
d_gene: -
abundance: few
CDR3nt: TGTGCCAGCAGTTTTTCGGTTATAGGCAATCAGCCCCAGCATTTT
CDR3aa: CASSFSVIGNQPQHF

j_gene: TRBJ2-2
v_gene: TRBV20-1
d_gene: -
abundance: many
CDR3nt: TGCAGTGCTAGGCATTCCGGGACTAACACCGGGGAGCTGTTTTTT
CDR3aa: CSARHSGTNTGELFF

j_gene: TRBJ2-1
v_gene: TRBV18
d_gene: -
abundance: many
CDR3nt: TGTGCCAGCTCACCGAGGACAGACGGGAATGAGCAGTTCTTC
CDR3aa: CASSPRTDGNEQFF

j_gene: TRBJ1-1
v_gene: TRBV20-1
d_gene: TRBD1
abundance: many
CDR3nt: TGCAGTGCTAGGCGGGACAGGAGCACTGAAGCTTTCTTT
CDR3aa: CSARRDRSTEAFF

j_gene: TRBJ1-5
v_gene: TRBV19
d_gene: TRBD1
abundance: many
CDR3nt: TGTGCCAGTAGTGCAACAGGGGAGGTGGATCAGCCCCAGCATTTT
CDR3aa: CASSATGEVDQPQHF